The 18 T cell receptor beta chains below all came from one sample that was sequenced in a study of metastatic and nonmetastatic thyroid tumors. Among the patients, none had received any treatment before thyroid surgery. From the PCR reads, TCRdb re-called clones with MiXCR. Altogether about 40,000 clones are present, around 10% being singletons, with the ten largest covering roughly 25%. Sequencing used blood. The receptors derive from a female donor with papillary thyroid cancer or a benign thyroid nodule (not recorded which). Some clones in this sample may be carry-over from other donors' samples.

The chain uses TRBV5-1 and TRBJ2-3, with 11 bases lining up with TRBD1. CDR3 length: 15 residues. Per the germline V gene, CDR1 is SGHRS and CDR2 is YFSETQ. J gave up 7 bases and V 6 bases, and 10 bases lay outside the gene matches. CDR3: CASNAGTGGEYTQYF. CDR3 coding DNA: TGCGCCAGCAACGCCGGGACAGGGGGTGAATATACGCAGTATTTT.

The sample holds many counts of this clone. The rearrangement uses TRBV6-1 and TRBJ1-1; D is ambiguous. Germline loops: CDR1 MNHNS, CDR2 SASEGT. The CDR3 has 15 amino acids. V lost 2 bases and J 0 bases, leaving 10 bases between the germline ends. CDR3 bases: TGTGCCAGCAGTGAACAGCGTGGATTGAACACTGAAGCTTTCTTT. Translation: CASSEQRGLNTEAFF.

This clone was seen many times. The CDR3 nucleotides are TGTGCCAGCAGTGCGACAGGGGACTATGGCTACACCTTC. Translated: CASSATGDYGYTF. This chain connects TRBV25-1 to TRBJ1-2; 8 bases match TRBD1. Looked up from germline, CDR1 is MGHDK and CDR2 is SYGVNS. This CDR3 has 13 residues. The V segment lost 4 bases and the J segment 3 bases; nucleotides outside the gene matches: 1.

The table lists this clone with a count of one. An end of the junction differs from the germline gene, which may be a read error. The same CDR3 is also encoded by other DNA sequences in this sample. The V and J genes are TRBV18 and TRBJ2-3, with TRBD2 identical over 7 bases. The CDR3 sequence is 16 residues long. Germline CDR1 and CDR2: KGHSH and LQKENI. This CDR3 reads CASSPTSASSTDTQYF. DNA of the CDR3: TGTGCCAGCTCACCAACTAGCGCGTCTAGCACAGATACGCAGTATTTC. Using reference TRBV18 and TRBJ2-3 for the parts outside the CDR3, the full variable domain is NAGVMQNPRHLVRRRGQEARLRCSPMKGHSHVYWYRQLPEEGLKFMVYLQKENIIDESGMPKERFSAEFPKEGPSILRIQQVVRGDSAAYFCASSPTSASSTDTQYFGPGTRLTVL.

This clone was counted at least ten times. DNA of the CDR3: TGCGCCAGCAGCGGGACAGGGGAACTCACTGAAGCTTTCTTT. Its translation is CASSGTGELTEAFF. The chain uses TRBV5-1 and TRBJ1-1; 10 bases are a match to TRBD1. V gave up 4 bases and J gave up 4 bases; unmatched junction bases: 4. Germline assignment: CDR1 SGHRS and CDR2 YFSETQ. The CDR3 is 14 residues long.

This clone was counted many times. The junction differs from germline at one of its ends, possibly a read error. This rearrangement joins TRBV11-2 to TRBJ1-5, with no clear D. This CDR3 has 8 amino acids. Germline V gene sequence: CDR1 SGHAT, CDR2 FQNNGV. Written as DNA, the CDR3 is TGTGCCAGCAGCCCCAAGTATTTT. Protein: CASSPKYF. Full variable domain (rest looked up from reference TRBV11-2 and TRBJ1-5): EAGVAQSPRYKIIEKRQSVAFWCNPISGHATLYWYQQILGQGPKLLIQFQNNGVVDDSQLPKDRFSAERLKGVDSTLKIQPAKLEDSAVYLCASSPKYFGDGTRLSIL.

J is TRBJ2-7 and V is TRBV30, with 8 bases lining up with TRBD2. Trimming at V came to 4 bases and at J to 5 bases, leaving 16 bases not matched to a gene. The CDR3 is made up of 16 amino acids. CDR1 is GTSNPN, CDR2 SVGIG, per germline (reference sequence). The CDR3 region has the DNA TGTGCCTGGATTGGCGTACTAGCGGCAGTAGGGGACGAGCAGTACTTC. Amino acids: CAWIGVLAAVGDEQYF.

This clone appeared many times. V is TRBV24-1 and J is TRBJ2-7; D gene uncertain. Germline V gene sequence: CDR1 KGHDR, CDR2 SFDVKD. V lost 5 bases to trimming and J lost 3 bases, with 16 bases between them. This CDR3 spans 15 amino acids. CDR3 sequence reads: CATSALTATGYEQYF. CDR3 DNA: TGTGCCACCAGTGCCTTAACAGCCACGGGCTACGAGCAGTACTTC.

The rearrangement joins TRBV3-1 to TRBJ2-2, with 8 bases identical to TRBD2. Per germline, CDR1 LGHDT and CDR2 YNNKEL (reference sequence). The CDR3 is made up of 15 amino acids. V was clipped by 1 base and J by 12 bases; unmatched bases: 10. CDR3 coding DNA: TGTGCCAGCAGCCAAGCGGGAGGGGGGACCAGGAAGCTGTTTTTT. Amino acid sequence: CASSQAGGGTRKLFF. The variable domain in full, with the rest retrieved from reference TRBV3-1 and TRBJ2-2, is DTAVSQTPKYLVTQMGNDKSIKCEQNLGHDTMYWYKQDSKKFLKIMFSYNNKELIINETVPNRFSPKSPDKAHLNLHINSLELGDSAVYFCASSQAGGGTRKLFFGEGSRLTVL.

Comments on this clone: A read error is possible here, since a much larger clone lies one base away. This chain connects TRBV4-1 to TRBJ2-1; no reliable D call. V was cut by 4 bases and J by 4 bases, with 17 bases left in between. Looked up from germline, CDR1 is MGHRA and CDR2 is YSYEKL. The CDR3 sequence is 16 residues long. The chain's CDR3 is CASSRLRTQTYNEQFF. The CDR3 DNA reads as TGCGCCAGCAGCCGATTAAGGACCCAGACGTACAATGAGCAGTTCTTC.

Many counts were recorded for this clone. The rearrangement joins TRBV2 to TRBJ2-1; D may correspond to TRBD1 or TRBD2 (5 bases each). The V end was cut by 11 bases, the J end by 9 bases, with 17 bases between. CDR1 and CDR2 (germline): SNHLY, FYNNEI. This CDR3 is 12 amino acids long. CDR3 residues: CASNQGAVEQFF. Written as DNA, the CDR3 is TGTGCCTCAAACCAGGGAGCCGTTGAGCAGTTCTTC.

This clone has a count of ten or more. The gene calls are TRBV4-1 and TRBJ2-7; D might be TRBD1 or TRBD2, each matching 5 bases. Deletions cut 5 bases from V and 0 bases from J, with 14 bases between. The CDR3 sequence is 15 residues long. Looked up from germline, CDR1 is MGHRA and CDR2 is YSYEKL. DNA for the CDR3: TGCGCCAGCAGCTCTGGGACGGCGAGCTCCTACGAGCAGTACTTC. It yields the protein CASSSGTASSYEQYF.

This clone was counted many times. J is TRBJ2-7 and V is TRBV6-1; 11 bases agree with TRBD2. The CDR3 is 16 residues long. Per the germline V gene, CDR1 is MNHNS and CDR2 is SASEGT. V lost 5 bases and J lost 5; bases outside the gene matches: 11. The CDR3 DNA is TGTGCCAGCAGTCCCCGGACTAGCGGGCCCAGGGACGAGCAGTACTTC. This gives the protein CASSPRTSGPRDEQYF.

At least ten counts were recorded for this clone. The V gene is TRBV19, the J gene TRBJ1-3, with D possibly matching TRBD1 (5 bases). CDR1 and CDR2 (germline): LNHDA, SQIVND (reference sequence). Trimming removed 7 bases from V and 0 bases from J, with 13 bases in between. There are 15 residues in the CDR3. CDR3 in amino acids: CASTRGTSSGNTIYF. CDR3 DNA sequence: TGTGCCAGTACCCGGGGGACGAGCTCTGGAAACACCATATATTTT.

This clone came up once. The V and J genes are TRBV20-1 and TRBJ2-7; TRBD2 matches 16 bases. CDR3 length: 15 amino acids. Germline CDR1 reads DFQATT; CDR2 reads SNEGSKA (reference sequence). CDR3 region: CTGTSGRAVSYEQYF. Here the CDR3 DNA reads TGCACCGGGACTAGCGGGAGGGCCGTCTCCTACGAGCAGTACTTC.

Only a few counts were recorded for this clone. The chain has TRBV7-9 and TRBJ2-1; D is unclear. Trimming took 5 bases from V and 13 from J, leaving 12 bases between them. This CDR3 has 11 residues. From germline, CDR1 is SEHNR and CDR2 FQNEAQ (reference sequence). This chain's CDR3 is CASSLYSDQFF. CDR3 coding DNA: TGTGCCAGCAGCCTATACAGTGATCAGTTCTTC.

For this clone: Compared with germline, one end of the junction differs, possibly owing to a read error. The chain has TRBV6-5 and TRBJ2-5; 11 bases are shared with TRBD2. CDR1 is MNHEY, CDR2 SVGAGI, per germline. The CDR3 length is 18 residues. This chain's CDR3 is CASSYSGLAESFQEIQYF. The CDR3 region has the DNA TGTGCCAGCAGTTACTCGGGACTAGCGGAGTCATTCCAAGAGATCCAGTACTTC.

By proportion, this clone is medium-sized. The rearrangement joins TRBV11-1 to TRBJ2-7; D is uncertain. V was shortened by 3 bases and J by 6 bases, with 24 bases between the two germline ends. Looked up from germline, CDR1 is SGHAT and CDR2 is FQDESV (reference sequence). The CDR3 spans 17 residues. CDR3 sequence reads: CASSFEEGPGPNREQYF. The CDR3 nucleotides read TGTGCCAGCAGCTTCGAGGAAGGGCCGGGTCCAAATCGCGAGCAGTACTTC. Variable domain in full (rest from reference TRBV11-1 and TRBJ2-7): EAEVAQSPRYKITEKSQAVAFWCDPISGHATLYWYRQILGQGPELLVQFQDESVVDDSQLPKDRFSAERLKGVDSTLKIQPAELGDSAMYLCASSFEEGPGPNREQYFGPGTRLTVT.